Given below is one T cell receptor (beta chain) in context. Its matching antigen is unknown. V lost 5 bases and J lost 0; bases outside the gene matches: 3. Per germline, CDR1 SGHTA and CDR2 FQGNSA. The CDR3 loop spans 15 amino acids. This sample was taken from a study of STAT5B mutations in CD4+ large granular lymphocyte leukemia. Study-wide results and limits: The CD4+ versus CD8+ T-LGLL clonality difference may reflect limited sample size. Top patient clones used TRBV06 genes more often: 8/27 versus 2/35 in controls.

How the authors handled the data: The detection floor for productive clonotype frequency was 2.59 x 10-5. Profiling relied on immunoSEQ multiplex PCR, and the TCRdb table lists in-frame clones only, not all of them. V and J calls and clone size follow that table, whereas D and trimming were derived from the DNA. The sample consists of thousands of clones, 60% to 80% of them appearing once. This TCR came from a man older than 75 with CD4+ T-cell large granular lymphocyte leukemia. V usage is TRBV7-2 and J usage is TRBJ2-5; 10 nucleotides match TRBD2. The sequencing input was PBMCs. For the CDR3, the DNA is TGTGCCAGCAGCCTGGGGACTAGCGACCAAGAGACCCAGTACTTC. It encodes CASSLGTSDQETQYF.